This TCR beta chain was identified during a study of cytomegalovirus exposure and HLA in healthy donors. The PCR used 60 Vbeta and 13 Jbeta primers. Clones were read by immunoSEQ multiplex PCR, and TCRdb kept only the in-frame ones, dropping some. The top ten clones hold approximately 3% of a sample with about 100,000 clones, roughly 78% of them seen once. Germline-derived CDR1 and CDR2 are SGHRS and YFSETQ. The CDR3 spans 16 residues. With 7 bases clipped from V and 3 bases from J, the junction kept 7 bases outside the gene matches. This sequence joins TRBV5-1 and TRBJ2-3; 14 nucleotides align to TRBD2. The clonotype originates from a middle-aged woman in good health and CMV-seronegative. Sequencing was performed on PBMCs. This chain's CDR3 is CASFLGLAGETDTQYF. The CDR3 DNA sequence: TGCGCCAGCTTTTTGGGACTAGCGGGAGAGACAGATACGCAGTATTTT. The full variable domain, in which reference TRBV5-1 and TRBJ2-3 provide the parts outside the CDR3, is KAGVTQTPRYLIKTRGQQVTLSCSPISGHRSVSWYQQTPGQGLQFLFEYFSETQRNKGNFPGRFSGRQFSNSRSEMNVSTLELGDSALYLCASFLGLAGETDTQYFGPGTRLTVL.